The clone carrying this T cell receptor (beta chain) was recorded a few times. The antigen remains undetermined. Germline V gene lookup returns CDR1 MGHRA and CDR2 YSYEKL. The CDR3 is 16 amino acids. V shed 0 bases and J shed 14 bases, with 20 bases lying between them. TCRdb redid the calling of the 5' RACE reads with MiXCR, one entry per CDR3 protein. The repertoire consists of fewer than 900,000 distinct CDR3 sequences, with around 21% occurring once and the leading ten covering approximately 4.5%. The sample belongs to a study of identical twins. Study-wide points: Without tracking the same donors, conclusions rested on cross-sectional statistical analysis. In beta out-of-frame sequences, the excess sharing between twins was weaker.

The data were also submitted as part of a second study, on T cells expressing NK-cell markers. From that study: Seven sequenced donors out of eight were HCMV-seropositive, one seronegative. Clones of NKG2C+ T cells that had expanded were of unclear HCMV specificity.

The receptor's source is a woman aged 18-30 years in good health. The chain couples TRBV4-1 to TRBJ1-6; a possible D gene is TRBD1 (5 bases). The sample was PBMCs. CDR3 residues: CASSQDWTGTGPTLHF. CDR3 in DNA: TGCGCCAGCAGCCAAGATTGGACGGGAACGGGGCCGACCCTCCACTTT.